This T cell receptor (beta chain) came from a study of cytomegalovirus exposure and HLA in healthy donors (dated by TCRdb to about 2017). Some background on the complete study: An earlier analysis of roughly 500 of the donors reported approximately 280 Gb of sequence data and 117 million unique TCR beta sequences obtained from 150 million to 200 million T cells. A later analysis re-examined previously published TCR beta repertoires from more than 600 donors and added high-resolution HLA genotyping to investigate patterns of TCR occurrence. An early release that covered approximately 600 HLA-typed donors contained approximately 300 gigabases of sequencing data and 80 million or so unique TCR sequences. Besides the first cohort of about 730 subjects, a separate validation cohort made up of over 95 different subjects was used. Typing coverage varied by locus: roughly 620-640 donors for A, B, C, DRB1 and DQB1; more than 500 for DQA1; about 570 for DPA1; approximately 490 for DPB1. HLA typing included class I and class II loci at four-digit resolution. Of the approximately 370 genotyped donors, approximately 80% were placed in the genetic ancestry cluster associated with self-reported Caucasian donors. Because of strong linkage in the cohort, five DR-DQ haplotypes were treated as single units for association and clustering. Among 300 to 450 genotyped donors of the cohort, an average of roughly 240,000 unique TCR beta nucleotide sequences were sequenced per donor, around 20% of them non-productive. Rather than drawing on any new phenotypic data, the later analysis identified candidate immune exposures from TCR beta sequences and the way those sequences occurred across donors. To decide whether each TCR beta V gene segment behaved as functional or pseudogenic, an earlier analysis of some 580 of the donors relied on high-throughput TCR beta sequencing. Donor age, sex, ethnicity and CMV serostatus were collected together with the repertoire data. The study profiled the T cell repertoires of 500 to 800 subjects by immunosequencing and related them to cytomegalovirus serostatus. In a later genetic analysis, genome-wide SNP genotypes for about 60% of the 666 donors were used, and that subset was treated as a discovery cohort. To predict cytomegalovirus infection status, the study combined high-throughput TCR immunosequencing, statistical association of individual TCRs with disease status, and machine learning. Every repertoire in the discovery cohort had been generated on one and the same sequencing platform. The study was designed to test whether signatures of past pathogen exposure could be identified by cataloging public T cell receptors. Points the paper makes about the study in general: According to the authors, the approach could potentially be generalized to other disease states and immunological phenotypes. A further reported finding was that TCR beta sequences accurately predicted the HLA-A and HLA-B alleles for most subjects in the first cohort. The only immune exposure information available for the cohort was CMV serostatus. The earlier analysis of some 560 of the donors excluded some 16 rarely observed V segments, including chromosome 9 orphons, because counts were too low. In vitro tests confirmed that three of the cytomegalovirus-associated TCR beta chains recognize cytomegalovirus antigens. V-gene and J-gene trimming of TCR beta chains was associated with a missense DCLRE1C variant in a later genetic analysis, and the association was replicated in an independent cohort. In an earlier analysis of 587 of the donors, most TCR beta V segments appeared in productive rearrangements about 87% or about 30% of the time, broadly matching IMGT annotations. In a later analysis, most CMV-associated TCR beta chains were found to appear HLA-restricted, with HLA associations seemingly driven largely by CMV exposure. Compared with equally common non-associated chains, HLA-associated TCR beta chains in a later analysis were more clonally expanded and had lower generation probabilities. A cluster of highly shared sequence variants was judged likely to represent a technical artifact of the sequencing pipeline. In a later analysis, TCR association rates were found to vary across HLA loci, with the most associated TCRs seen for DRB1 alleles and the fewest for HLA-C alleles. Presence/absence analyses assumed roughly uniform sequencing depth across donors, an assumption that may not hold. Compared with the approximately 710-donor mean, donors in an Asian-associated ancestry cluster had fewer N-insertions in productive TCRs, according to a later genetic analysis. In the study, 150 to 200 TCR beta chains were listed as associated with cytomegalovirus. The classifier was reported to diagnose cytomegalovirus status with high specificity and sensitivity in both the original cohort and the validation cohort. At a false discovery rate of 0.05, a later analysis linked some 17,000 TCR beta sequences to specific HLA alleles. According to a later analysis, parvovirus B19, influenza, CMV and Epstein-Barr virus appeared linked to several top co-occurrence clusters. Most TCR sequences were seen in very few donors, while some public TCRs were found in many individuals. Linkage disequilibrium might explain the correlated functional status among segregating V segments, but an unknown experimental factor could not be excluded. Assigning TCR associations to individual alleles was difficult when HLA alleles, especially DR and DQ, strongly co-occurred. HLA typing was unavailable for some donors at each locus, so association tests used only the typed subset. The cohort was sequenced for TCR beta chains only, and without alpha or paired-chain data the features that could be detected were limited. Some IMGT-functional V segments, including TRBV6-2 and TRBV6-3, could not be distinguished by the 87-base-pair reads and were therefore excluded.

Receptors were amplified or captured by the immunoSEQ multiplex PCR assay. For the multiplex PCR, a mixture combining 60 forward primers for TCR Vbeta segments and 13 reverse primers for TCR Jbeta segments was used. Amplification of the CDR3 region of rearranged TCR beta genes was performed with a multiplex PCR assay on genomic DNA. The Illumina HiSeq System was used to sequence the amplified TCR beta libraries as 87-base-pair reads. The original methods were these. A later analysis tallied 75 million to 85 million unique TCR beta chains across the 650 to 750 repertoires, and approximately 12 million of those chains were shared by two or more donors. A nearest-neighbor algorithm error-corrected the raw reads and collapsed the reads into unique sequences, merging closely related sequences to remove PCR and sequencing errors. Alignment of CDR3 sequences to IMGT reference sequences was used to assign V, D and J gene segments. For a sequence to be retained, a match of at least six nucleotides was required to both a V gene segment and a J gene segment. Rearrangements were classified as productive when the CDR3 lacked stop codons and remained in frame with V and J, and all other rearrangements were classified as non-productive. CDR3 was defined according to IMGT convention as the region running from the second conserved V-encoded cysteine to the conserved J-encoded phenylalanine. In an earlier analysis of more than 550 of the donors, sequences lacking an unambiguous match to a single V gene segment were excluded. An earlier analysis of approximately 590 of the donors classified V segments as functional when productive rearrangements were above 56.7% and as segregating when the standard deviation between donors was above 5%. A statistical classification framework was built to diagnose cytomegalovirus status from the catalog of TCR beta chain sequences. V and J gene assignment, in a later analysis, came from comparing TCR nucleotide sequences with IMGT/GENE-DB human TR gene sequences. In a later analysis, CDR3 sequences and most-parsimonious VDJ recombination scenarios were assigned using the TCRdist pipeline. In a later analysis, each TCR beta chain was defined by its CDR3 amino acid sequence together with its V-gene family, and reads without a unique V-gene family were excluded. A later analysis removed nearly 600 highly shared, low-generation-probability nucleotide sequences to deal with suspected cross-contamination and a sequencing artifact. For each public chain, a later analysis derived a clonal expansion index from normalized ranks of inferred template counts within each repertoire. A later analysis computed generation probabilities with a VDJ recombination model fitted to out-of-frame rearrangements, and checked the results against IGoR. In a later analysis, hypergeometric tests were used to score TCR-TCR, TCR-HLA and TCR-CMV co-occurrence, with a repertoire-size bias correction applied to TCR pairs. False discovery rates were estimated in a later analysis by permuting HLA or CMV assignments 20 times. In a later analysis, co-occurring TCRs were grouped using DBSCAN, and TCRdist sequence similarity was added for clustering within HLA-allele-positive subsets. Co-occurrence clustering excluded repertoires with fewer than 30,000 or more than 120,000 public chains, plus five with anomalous nucleotide sharing. TCRdb stores this immuneACCESS table with in-frame sequences only. Part of the clones is absent; in the studies checked, under half of the shortfall reflects unresolved V genes, and no reason is known for the rest. D and trimming come from the DNA, and the V and J calls and clone size come from that table. The table for this sample lists 200,000 to 250,000 clones. In total, the top ten clones hold 0.9% to 1.4% of the sample.

With respect to this clone: There is no known antigen for this receptor.

V was cut back by 4 bases and J by 4 bases, leaving a gap of 7 bases between them. CDR1 and CDR2, per the germline V gene (reference sequence), are LNHDA and SQIVND. The CDR3 spans 13 residues, from the cysteine through the phenylalanine. Kept here is only the CDR3 DNA, which spans 39 bases and is read in frame from base 1. The cohort consisted of some 670 healthy bone marrow donors. All cohort members were sampled while nominally healthy, although unrecorded immune exposures were likely present. The donor was CMV seropositive and was included in the group of some 290 seropositive cohort members. A peripheral blood sample was collected from each donor, and TCR beta sequencing was performed on peripheral blood mononuclear cells. The Qiagen DNeasy Blood Extraction Kit was used to extract genomic DNA from the blood cell samples.

The sequenced sample consisted of PBMCs. This clonotype was obtained from a girl aged 2-10 years in good health and CMV-seropositive. The rearranged chain carries TRBV19 and TRBJ2-2, with TRBD2 tentatively as D gene (5 bases match). The CDR3 reads as follows: CASSRSGTGELFF. The nucleotides read TGTGCCAGTAGTAGAAGCGGCACCGGGGAGCTGTTTTTT.